Listed below are T cell receptor beta chains from one sample, sequenced in a study of blood T cell repertoires in COVID-19. Measured with immunoSEQ multiplex PCR; TCRdb has only the in-frame clones, and not every one. The sample records roughly 230,000 clones, nearly 90% being singletons. Sequences were obtained from peripheral blood. The receptors come from a human donor in a cohort sampled during active COVID-19. CDR3s include the opening cysteine and the closing phenylalanine or tryptophan. The order of the fields is J gene, clone size, D gene, V gene, CDR3 DNA, CDR3 protein. D genes are given only for firm matches. Clone size is not always given. Where it is, it says once, few, many or a class for expanded clones.

j_gene: TRBJ1-5
abundance: -
d_gene: -
v_gene: TRBV7-9
CDR3nt: TGTGCCAGCCAAGAGGGCAATCAGCCCCAGCATTTT
CDR3aa: CASQEGNQPQHF

j_gene: TRBJ1-1
abundance: -
d_gene: TRBD1
v_gene: TRBV7-2
CDR3nt: TGTGCCAGCAGCCAGGACAGGGGGCTAACTGAAGCTTTCTTT
CDR3aa: CASSQDRGLTEAFF

j_gene: TRBJ2-7
abundance: -
d_gene: -
v_gene: TRBV7-2
CDR3nt: TGTGCCAGCACTAGTACCCACGAGCAGTACTTC
CDR3aa: CASTSTHEQYF

j_gene: TRBJ1-4
abundance: -
d_gene: TRBD1
v_gene: TRBV27
CDR3nt: TGTGCCAGCACTAAAGCCCGGACAGGGGGCAGAGTCGAGGAAAAACTGTTTTTT
CDR3aa: CASTKARTGGRVEEKLFF

j_gene: TRBJ1-1
abundance: once
d_gene: -
v_gene: TRBV5-4
CDR3nt: TGTGCCAGCAGTCCTGCGGGAAGGTTCACTGAAGCTTTCTTT
CDR3aa: CASSPAGRFTEAFF

j_gene: TRBJ1-6
abundance: -
d_gene: -
v_gene: TRBV5-6
CDR3nt: TGTGCCAGCAGCTTGAGCCCGGAGGCTTCACCCCTCCACTTT
CDR3aa: CASSLSPEASPLHF

j_gene: TRBJ2-1
abundance: -
d_gene: TRBD2
v_gene: TRBV20-1
CDR3nt: TGCAGTGCTAGTAGCGGGATTAGGGATGAGCAGTTCTTC
CDR3aa: CSASSGIRDEQFF

j_gene: TRBJ2-5
abundance: -
d_gene: TRBD2
v_gene: TRBV4-3
CDR3nt: TGCCCCAGCAGCCAACGACCGGGGGGGGAGACCCAGTACTTC
CDR3aa: CPSSQRPGGETQYF

j_gene: TRBJ2-5
abundance: -
d_gene: -
v_gene: TRBV4-1
CDR3nt: TGCGCCAGCAGCCCCCCGACTCGTCGGGAGACCCAGTACTTC
CDR3aa: CASSPPTRRETQYF

j_gene: TRBJ2-7
abundance: -
d_gene: TRBD1
v_gene: TRBV2
CDR3nt: TGTGCCAGCAGTCCTGAGGGGACAGGGAATTACGAGCAGTACTTC
CDR3aa: CASSPEGTGNYEQYF

j_gene: TRBJ2-7
abundance: -
d_gene: TRBD1
v_gene: TRBV5-1
CDR3nt: TGCGCCAGCAGCTTACCAAGACAGGGGAGCCACGAGCAGTACTTC
CDR3aa: CASSLPRQGSHEQYF

j_gene: TRBJ1-2
abundance: -
d_gene: TRBD1
v_gene: TRBV10-2
CDR3nt: TGCGCCAGCACCGAGGCGGACAGGGATTACTATGGCTACACCTTC
CDR3aa: CASTEADRDYYGYTF

j_gene: TRBJ1-1
abundance: once
d_gene: -
v_gene: TRBV19
CDR3nt: TGTGCCAGTAGTGGGCAGGGTAACACTGAAGCTTTCTTT
CDR3aa: CASSGQGNTEAFF

j_gene: TRBJ2-7
abundance: -
d_gene: TRBD2
v_gene: TRBV6-2/TRBV6-3
CDR3nt: TGTGCCAGCAGTTACGCCCTAGCGGGAGGAGGTATCTACGAGCAGTACTTC
CDR3aa: CASSYALAGGGIYEQYF

j_gene: TRBJ2-3
abundance: -
d_gene: -
v_gene: TRBV9
CDR3nt: TGTGCCAGCAGCTGGGCAGGGCGAACAGATACGCAGTATTTT
CDR3aa: CASSWAGRTDTQYF

j_gene: TRBJ2-7
abundance: -
d_gene: TRBD2
v_gene: TRBV5-1
CDR3nt: TGCGCCAGCAGCCCCGGGGGGGGCGACTACGAGCAGTACTTC
CDR3aa: CASSPGGGDYEQYF